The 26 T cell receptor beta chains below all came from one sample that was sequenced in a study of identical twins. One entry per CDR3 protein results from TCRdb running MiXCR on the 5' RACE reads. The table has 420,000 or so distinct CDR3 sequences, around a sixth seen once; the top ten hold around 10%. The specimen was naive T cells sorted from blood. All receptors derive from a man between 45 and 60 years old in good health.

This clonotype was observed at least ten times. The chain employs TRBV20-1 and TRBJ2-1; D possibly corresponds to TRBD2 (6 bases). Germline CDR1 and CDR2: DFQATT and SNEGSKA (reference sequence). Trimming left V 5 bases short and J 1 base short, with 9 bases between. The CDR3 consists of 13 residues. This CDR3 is CSAHRGSYNEQFF. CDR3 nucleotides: TGCAGTGCTCATCGGGGGTCCTACAATGAGCAGTTCTTC.

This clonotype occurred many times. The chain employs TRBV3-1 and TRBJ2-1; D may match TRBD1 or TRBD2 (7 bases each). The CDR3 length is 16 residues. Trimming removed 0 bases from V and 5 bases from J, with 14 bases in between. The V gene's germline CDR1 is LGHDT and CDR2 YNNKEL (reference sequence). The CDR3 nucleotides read TGTGCCAGCAGCCAAGATGGGAGGGGGCGGAACAATGAGCAGTTCTTC. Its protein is CASSQDGRGRNNEQFF.

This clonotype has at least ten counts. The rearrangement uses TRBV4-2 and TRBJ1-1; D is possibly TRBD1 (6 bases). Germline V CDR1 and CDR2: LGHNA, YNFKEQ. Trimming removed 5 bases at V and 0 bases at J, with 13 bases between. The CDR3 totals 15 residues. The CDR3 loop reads CASSSRTGLNTEAFF. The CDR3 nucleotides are TGTGCCAGCAGCTCAAGAACAGGGTTGAACACTGAAGCTTTCTTT.

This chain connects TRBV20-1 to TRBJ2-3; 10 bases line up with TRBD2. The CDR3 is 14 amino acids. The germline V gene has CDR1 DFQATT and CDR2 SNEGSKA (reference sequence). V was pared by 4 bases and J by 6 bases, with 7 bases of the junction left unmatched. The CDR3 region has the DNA TGCAGTGCTACACGACTAGCGGGTATGGATACGCAGTATTTT. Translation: CSATRLAGMDTQYF.

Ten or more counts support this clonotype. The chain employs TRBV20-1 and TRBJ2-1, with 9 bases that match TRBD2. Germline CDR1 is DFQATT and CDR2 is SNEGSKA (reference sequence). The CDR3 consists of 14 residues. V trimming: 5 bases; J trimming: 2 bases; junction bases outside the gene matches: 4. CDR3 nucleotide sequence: TGCAGTGCTTGGAGGACTAGCGCCTACAATGAGCAGTTCTTC. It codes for CSAWRTSAYNEQFF.

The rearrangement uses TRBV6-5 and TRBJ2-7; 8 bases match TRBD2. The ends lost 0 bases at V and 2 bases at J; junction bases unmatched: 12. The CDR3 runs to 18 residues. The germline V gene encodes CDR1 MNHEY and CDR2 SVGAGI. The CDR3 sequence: CASSYSIIGTGGPYEQYF. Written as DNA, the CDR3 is TGTGCCAGCAGTTACTCGATAATCGGCACGGGGGGGCCCTACGAGCAGTACTTC.

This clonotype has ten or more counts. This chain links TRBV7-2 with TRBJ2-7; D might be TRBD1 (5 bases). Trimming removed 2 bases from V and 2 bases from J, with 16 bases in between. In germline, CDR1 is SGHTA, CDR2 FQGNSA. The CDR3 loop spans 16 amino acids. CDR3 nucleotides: TGTGCCAGCAGCTTACATCATGGGGCGAGAACCTACGAGCAGTACTTC. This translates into CASSLHHGARTYEQYF.

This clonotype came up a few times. CDR3 DNA: TGTGCCAGCAGTTTAGGGACGTTCGCCTATGGCTACACCTTC. Translated: CASSLGTFAYGYTF. The chain employs TRBV12-3 or TRBV12-4 and TRBJ1-2, with D uncertain. Trimming left V 1 base short and J 4 bases short, with 10 bases between. This CDR3 is 14 amino acids long.

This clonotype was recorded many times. The CDR3 DNA sequence: TGTGCCAGCAGTCAGGCCCATCCCGGGTTTGGACTCGACTACGAGCAGTACTTC. It codes for CASSQAHPGFGLDYEQYF. The genes are TRBV6-1 and TRBJ2-7; a weak D match, TRBD2 (5 bases). Trimming stripped 5 bases from V and 3 bases from J, with 26 bases between. The germline V gene encodes CDR1 MNHNS and CDR2 SASEGT. The CDR3 has 18 residues.

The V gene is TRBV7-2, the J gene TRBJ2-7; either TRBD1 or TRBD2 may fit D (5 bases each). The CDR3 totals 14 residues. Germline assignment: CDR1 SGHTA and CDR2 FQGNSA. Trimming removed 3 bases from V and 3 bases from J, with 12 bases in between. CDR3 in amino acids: CASSFEGYLYEQYF. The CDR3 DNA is TGTGCCAGCAGCTTCGAGGGGTACCTCTACGAGCAGTACTTC.

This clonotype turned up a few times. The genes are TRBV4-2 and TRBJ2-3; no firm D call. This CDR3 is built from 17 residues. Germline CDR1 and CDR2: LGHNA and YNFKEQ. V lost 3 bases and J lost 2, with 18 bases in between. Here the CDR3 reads CASSQEANSLFTDTQYF. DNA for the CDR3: TGTGCCAGCAGCCAGGAAGCGAACTCACTATTCACAGATACGCAGTATTTT.

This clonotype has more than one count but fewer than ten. CDR3 protein: CSVLKNYEQYF. In nucleotides, the CDR3 is TGCAGCGTTTTGAAGAATTACGAGCAGTACTTC. V gene TRBV29-1 combines with J gene TRBJ2-7; D ambiguous. Germline CDR1 SQVTM, CDR2 ANQGSEA. V lost 5 bases to trimming and J lost 4 bases, with 9 bases between them. There are 11 residues in the CDR3.

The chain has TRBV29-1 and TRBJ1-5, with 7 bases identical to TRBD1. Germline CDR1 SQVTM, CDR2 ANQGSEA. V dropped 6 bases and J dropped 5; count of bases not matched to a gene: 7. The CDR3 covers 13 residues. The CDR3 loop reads CSVQQGVDQPQHF. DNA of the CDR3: TGCAGCGTGCAGCAGGGGGTTGATCAGCCCCAGCATTTT.

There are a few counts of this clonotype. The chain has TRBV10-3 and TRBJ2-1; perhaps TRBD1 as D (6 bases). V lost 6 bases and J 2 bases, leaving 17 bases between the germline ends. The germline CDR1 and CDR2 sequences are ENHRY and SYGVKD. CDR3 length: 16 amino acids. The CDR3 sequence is CAIRGVQGPAYNEQFF. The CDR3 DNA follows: TGTGCCATCAGGGGGGTCCAGGGGCCCGCCTACAATGAGCAGTTCTTC.

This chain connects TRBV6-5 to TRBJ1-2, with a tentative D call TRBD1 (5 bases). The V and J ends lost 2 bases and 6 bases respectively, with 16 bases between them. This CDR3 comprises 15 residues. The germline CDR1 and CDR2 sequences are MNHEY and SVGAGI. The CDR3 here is CASSYLRQGGHGYTF. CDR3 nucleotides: TGTGCCAGCAGTTACCTCCGCCAGGGAGGGCATGGCTACACCTTC.

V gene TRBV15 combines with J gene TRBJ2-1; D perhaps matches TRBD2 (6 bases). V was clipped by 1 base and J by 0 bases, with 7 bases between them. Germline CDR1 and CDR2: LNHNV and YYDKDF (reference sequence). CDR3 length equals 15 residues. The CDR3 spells CATSRGGTSYNEQFF. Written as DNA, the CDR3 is TGTGCCACCAGCAGAGGCGGGACCTCCTACAATGAGCAGTTCTTC.

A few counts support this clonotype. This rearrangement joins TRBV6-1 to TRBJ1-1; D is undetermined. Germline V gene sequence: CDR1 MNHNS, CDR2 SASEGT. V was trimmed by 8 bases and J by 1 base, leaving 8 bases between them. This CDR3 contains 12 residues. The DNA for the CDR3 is TGTGCCAGCGGCTCGAGGAACACTGAAGCTTTCTTT. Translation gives CASGSRNTEAFF.

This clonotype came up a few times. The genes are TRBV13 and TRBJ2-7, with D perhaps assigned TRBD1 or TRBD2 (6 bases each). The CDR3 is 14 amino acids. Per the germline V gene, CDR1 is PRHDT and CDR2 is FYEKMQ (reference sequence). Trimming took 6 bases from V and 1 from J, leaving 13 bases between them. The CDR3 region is CASRGGTASYEQYF. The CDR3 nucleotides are TGTGCCAGCAGAGGGGGGACCGCTTCCTACGAGCAGTACTTC.

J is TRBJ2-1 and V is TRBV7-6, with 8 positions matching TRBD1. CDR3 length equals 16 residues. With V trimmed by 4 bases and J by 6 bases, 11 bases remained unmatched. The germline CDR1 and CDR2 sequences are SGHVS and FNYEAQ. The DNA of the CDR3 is TGTGCCAGCAGCTGGAATTCGGGCAGGGGGCGCAATGAGCAGTTCTTC. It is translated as CASSWNSGRGRNEQFF.

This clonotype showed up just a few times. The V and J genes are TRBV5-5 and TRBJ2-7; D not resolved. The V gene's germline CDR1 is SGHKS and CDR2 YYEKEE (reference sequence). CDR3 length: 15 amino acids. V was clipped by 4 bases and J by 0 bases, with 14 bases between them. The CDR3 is CASSPREQSSYEQYF. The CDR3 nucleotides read TGTGCCAGCAGCCCAAGAGAGCAGAGCTCCTACGAGCAGTACTTC.

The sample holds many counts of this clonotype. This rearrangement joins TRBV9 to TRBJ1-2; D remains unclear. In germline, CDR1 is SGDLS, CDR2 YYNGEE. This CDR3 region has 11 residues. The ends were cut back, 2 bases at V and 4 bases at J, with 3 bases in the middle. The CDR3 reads CASSVGYGYTF. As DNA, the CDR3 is TGTGCCAGCAGCGTGGGCTATGGCTACACCTTC.

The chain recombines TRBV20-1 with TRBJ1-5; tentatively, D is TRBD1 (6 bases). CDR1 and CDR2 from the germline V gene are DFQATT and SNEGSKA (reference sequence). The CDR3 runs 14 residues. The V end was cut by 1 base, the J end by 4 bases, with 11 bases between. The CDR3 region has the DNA TGCAGTGCTAGAGTACAGGGTTGGAATCAGCCCCAGCATTTT. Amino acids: CSARVQGWNQPQHF.

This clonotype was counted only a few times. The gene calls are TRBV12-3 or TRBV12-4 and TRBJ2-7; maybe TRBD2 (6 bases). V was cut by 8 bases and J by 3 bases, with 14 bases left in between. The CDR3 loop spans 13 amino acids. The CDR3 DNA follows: TGTGCCAGCCGGGGGACTCCCTACTACGAGCAGTACTTC. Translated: CASRGTPYYEQYF.

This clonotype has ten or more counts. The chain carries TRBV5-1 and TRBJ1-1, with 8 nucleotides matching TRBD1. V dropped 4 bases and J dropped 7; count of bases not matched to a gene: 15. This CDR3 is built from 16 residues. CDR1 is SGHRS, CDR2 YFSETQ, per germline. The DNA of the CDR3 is TGCGCCAGCAGCCCAGACAGGGGCACCTCCTGGGGTGAAGCTTTCTTT. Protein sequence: CASSPDRGTSWGEAFF. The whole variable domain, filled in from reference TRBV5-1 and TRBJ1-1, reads KAGVTQTPRYLIKTRGQQVTLSCSPISGHRSVSWYQQTPGQGLQFLFEYFSETQRNKGNFPGRFSGRQFSNSRSEMNVSTLELGDSALYLCASSPDRGTSWGEAFFGQGTRLTVV.

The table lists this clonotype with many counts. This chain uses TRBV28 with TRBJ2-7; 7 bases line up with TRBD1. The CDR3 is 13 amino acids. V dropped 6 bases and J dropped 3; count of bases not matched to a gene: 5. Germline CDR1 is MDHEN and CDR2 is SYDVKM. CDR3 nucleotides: TGTGCCAGCAGCTTGACAGGGCTCTACGAGCAGTACTTC. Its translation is CASSLTGLYEQYF.

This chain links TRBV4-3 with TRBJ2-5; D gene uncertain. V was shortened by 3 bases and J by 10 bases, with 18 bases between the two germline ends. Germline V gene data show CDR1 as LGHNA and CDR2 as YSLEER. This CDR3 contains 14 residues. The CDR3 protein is CASSHLTTDGIQYF. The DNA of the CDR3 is TGCGCCAGCAGCCACCTTACCACGGACGGCATCCAGTACTTC.